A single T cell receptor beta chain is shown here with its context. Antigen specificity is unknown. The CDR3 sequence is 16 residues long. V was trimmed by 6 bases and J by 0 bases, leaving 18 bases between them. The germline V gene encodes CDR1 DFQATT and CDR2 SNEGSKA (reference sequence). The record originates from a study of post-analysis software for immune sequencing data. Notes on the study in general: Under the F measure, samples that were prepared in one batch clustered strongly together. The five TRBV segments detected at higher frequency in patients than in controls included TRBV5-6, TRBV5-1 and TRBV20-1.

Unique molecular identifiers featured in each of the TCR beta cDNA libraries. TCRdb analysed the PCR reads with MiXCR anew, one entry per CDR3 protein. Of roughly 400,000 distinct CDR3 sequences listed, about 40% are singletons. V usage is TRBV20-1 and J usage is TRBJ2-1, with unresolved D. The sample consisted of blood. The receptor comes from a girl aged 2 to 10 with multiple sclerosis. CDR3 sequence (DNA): TGCAGTGCCCCAATCCTGGACGGAAGCTCCTACAATGAGCAGTTCTTC. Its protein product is CSAPILDGSSYNEQFF.